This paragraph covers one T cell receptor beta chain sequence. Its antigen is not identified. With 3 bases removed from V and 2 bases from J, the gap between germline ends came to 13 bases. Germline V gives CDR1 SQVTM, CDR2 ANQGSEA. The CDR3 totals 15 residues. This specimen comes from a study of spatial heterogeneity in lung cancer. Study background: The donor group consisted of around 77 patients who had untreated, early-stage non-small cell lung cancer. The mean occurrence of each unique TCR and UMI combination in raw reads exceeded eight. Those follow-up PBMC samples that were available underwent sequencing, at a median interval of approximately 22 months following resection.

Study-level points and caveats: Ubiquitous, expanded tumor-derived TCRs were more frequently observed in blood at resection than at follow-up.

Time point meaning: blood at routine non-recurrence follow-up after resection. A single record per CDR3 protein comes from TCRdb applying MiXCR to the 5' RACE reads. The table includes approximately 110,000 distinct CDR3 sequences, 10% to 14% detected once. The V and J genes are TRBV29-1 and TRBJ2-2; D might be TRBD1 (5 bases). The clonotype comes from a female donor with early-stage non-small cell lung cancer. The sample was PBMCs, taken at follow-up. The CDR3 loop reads CSVELAQGNTGELFF. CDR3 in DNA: TGCAGCGTTGAGTTGGCTCAGGGAAACACCGGGGAGCTGTTTTTT.